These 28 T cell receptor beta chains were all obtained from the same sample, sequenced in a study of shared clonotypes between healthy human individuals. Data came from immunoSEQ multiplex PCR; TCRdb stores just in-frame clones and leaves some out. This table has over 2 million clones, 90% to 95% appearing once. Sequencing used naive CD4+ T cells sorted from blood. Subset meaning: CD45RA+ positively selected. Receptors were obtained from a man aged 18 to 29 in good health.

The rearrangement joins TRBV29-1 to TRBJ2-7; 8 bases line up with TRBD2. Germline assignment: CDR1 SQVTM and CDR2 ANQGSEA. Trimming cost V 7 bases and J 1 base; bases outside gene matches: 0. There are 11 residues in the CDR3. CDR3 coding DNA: TGCAGCGCGGGGGGGTCCTACGAGCAGTACTTC. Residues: CSAGGSYEQYF.

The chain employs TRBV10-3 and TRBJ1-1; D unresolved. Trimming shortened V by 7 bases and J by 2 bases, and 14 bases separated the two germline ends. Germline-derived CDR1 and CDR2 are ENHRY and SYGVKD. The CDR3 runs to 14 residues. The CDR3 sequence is CAITEPGINTEAFF. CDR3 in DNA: TGTGCCATCACCGAACCGGGGATAAACACTGAAGCTTTCTTT.

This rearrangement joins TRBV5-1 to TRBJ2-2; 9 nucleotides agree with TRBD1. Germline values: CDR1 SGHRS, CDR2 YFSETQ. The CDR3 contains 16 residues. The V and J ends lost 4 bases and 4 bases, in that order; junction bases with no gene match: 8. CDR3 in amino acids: CASSNTGQGRTGELFF. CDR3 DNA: TGCGCCAGCAGCAACACGGGACAGGGTCGCACCGGGGAGCTGTTTTTT.

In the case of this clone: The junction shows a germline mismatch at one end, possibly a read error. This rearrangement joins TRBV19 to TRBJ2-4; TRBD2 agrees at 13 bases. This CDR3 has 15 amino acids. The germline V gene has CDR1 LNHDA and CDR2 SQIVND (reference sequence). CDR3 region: CASSPGTSGKSIQYF. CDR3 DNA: TGTGCCAGTAGTCCCGGGACTAGCGGGAAAAGCATTCAGTACTTC.

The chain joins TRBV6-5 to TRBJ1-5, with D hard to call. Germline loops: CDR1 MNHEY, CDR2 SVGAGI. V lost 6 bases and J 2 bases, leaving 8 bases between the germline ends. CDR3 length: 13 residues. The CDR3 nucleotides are TGTGCCAGCAGGGGGATAGGCAATCAGCCCCAGCATTTT. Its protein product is CASRGIGNQPQHF.

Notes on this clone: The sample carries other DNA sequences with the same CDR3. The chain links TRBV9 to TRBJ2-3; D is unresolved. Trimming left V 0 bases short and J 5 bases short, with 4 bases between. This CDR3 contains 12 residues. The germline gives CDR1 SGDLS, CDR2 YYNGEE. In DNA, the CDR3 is TGTGCCAGCAGCGTAGGACAAGATACGCAGTATTTT. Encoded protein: CASSVGQDTQYF.

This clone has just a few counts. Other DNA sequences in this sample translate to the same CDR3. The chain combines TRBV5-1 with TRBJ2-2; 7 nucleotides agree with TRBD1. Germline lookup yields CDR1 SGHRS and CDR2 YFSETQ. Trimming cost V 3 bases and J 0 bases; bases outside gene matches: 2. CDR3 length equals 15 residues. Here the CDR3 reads CASSSGQANTGELFF. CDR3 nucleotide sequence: TGCGCCAGCAGCTCCGGACAGGCGAACACCGGGGAGCTGTTTTTT.

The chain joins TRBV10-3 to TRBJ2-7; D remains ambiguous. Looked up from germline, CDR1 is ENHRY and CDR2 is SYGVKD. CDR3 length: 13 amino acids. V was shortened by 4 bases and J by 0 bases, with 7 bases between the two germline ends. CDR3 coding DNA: TGTGCCATCAGTGGCCGGGTCTCCTACGAGCAGTACTTC. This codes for CAISGRVSYEQYF.

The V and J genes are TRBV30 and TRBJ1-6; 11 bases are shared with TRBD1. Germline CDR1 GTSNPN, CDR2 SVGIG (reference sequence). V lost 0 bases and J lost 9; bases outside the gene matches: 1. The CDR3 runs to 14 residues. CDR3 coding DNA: TGTGCCTGGAGTGTAGGGACAGGGGGTTCACCCCTCCACTTT. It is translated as CAWSVGTGGSPLHF. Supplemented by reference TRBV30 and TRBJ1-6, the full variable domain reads SQTIHQWPATLVQPVGSPLSLECTVEGTSNPNLYWYRQAAGRGLQLLFYSVGIGQISSEVPQNLSASRPQDRQFILSSKKLLLSDSGFYLCAWSVGTGGSPLHFGNGTRLTVT.

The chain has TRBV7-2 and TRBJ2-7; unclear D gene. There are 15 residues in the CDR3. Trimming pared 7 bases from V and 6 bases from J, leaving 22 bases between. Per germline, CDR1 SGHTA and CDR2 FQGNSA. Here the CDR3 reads CASKVGPGPIGEQYF. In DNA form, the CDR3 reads TGTGCCAGCAAGGTTGGACCGGGCCCGATTGGCGAGCAGTACTTC.

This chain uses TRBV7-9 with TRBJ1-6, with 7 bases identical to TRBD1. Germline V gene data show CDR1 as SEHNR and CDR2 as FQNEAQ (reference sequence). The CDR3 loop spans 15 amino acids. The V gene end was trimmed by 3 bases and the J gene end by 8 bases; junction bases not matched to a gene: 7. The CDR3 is CASSFVGTDDSPLHF. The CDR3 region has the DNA TGTGCCAGCAGCTTTGTAGGGACAGATGATTCACCCCTCCACTTT.

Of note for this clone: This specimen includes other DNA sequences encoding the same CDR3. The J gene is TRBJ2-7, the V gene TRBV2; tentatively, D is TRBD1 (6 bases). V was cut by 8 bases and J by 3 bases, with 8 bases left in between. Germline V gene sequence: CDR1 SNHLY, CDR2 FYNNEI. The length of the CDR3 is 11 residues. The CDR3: CASRGGYEQYF. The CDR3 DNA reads TGTGCCAGCCGAGGGGGCTACGAGCAGTACTTC.

For the CDR3, the DNA is TGTGCCAGCAGCCGAAGCCTTAACTATGGCTACACCTTC. This codes for CASSRSLNYGYTF. The rearrangement joins TRBV7-8 to TRBJ1-2; D unresolved. This CDR3 spans 13 amino acids. Germline V lookup: CDR1 SGHVS, CDR2 FQNEAQ. The germline V and J ends were trimmed by 5 bases and 1 base, with 8 bases remaining between them.

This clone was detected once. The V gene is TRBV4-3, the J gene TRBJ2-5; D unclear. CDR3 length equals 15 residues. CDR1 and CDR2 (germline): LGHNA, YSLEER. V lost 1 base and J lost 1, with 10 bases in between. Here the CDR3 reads CASSQGTKPQETQYF. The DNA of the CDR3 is TGCGCCAGCAGCCAAGGAACCAAACCCCAAGAGACCCAGTACTTC.

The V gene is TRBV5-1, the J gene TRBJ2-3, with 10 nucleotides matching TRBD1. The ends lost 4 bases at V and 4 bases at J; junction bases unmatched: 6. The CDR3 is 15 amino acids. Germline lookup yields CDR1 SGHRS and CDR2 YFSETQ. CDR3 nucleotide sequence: TGCGCCAGCAGCCCCCGGACAGGGGGTCCAGATACGCAGTATTTT. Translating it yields CASSPRTGGPDTQYF. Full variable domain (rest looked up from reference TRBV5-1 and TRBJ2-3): KAGVTQTPRYLIKTRGQQVTLSCSPISGHRSVSWYQQTPGQGLQFLFEYFSETQRNKGNFPGRFSGRQFSNSRSEMNVSTLELGDSALYLCASSPRTGGPDTQYFGPGTRLTVL.

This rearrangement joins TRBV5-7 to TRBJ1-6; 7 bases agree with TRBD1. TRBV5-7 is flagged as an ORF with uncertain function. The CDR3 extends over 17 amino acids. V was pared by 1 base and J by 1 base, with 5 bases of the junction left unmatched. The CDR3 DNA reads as TGTGCCAGCAGCTTGAGGGGGCTCTGGTCCTATAATTCACCCCTCCACTTT. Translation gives CASSLRGLWSYNSPLHF.

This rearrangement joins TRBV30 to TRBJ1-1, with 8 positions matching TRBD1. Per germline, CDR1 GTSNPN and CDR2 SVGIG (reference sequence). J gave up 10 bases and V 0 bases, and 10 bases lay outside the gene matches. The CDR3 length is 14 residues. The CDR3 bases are TGTGCCTGGAGTGTACTTCGGGACAGGTCACCAGCTTTCTTT. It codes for CAWSVLRDRSPAFF.

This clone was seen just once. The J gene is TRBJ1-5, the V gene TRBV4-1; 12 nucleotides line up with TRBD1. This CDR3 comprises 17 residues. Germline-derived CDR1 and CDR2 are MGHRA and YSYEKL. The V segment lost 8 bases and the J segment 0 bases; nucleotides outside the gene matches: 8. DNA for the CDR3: TGCGCCAGCCGACCCGGGACAGGGGGCGATAGCAATCAGCCCCAGCATTTT. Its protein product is CASRPGTGGDSNQPQHF.

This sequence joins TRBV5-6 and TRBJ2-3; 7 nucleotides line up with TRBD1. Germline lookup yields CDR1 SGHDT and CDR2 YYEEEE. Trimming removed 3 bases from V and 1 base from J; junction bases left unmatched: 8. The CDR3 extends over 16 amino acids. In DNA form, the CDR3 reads TGTGCCAGCAGCTACCTACAGGGGATCGGCACAGATACGCAGTATTTT. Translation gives CASSYLQGIGTDTQYF.

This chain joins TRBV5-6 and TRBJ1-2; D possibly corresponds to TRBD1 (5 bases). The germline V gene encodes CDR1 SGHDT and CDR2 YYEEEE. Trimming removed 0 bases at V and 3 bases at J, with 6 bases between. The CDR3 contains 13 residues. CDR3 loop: CASSLATDYGYTF. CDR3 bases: TGTGCCAGCAGCTTGGCGACAGACTATGGCTACACCTTC.

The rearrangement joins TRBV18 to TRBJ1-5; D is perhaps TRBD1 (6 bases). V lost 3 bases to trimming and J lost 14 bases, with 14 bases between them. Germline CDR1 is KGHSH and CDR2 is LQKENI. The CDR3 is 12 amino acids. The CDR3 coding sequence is TGTGCCAGCTCACCCTTCGGGGGCCGGGAGCATTTT. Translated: CASSPFGGREHF.

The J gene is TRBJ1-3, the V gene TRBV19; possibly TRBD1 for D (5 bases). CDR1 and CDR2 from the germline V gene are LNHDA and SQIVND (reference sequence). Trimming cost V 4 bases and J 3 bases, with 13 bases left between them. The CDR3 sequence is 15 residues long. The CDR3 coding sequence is TGTGCCAGTAGTACCCAGGGCTTAGGTGGAAACACCATATATTTT. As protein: CASSTQGLGGNTIYF.

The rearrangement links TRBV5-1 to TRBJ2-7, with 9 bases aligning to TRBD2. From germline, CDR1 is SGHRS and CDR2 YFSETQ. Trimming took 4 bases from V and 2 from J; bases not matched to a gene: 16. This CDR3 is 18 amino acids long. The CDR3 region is CASSLLAGRLRKAYEQYF. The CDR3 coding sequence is TGCGCCAGCAGCCTACTAGCGGGTCGCCTGAGAAAGGCCTACGAGCAGTACTTC.

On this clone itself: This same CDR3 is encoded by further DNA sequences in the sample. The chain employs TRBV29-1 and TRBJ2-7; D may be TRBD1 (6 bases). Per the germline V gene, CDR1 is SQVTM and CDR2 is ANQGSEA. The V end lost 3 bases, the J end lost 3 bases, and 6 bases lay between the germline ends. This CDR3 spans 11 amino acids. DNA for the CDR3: TGCAGCGTTGAGGACAGCTACGAGCAGTACTTC. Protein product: CSVEDSYEQYF.

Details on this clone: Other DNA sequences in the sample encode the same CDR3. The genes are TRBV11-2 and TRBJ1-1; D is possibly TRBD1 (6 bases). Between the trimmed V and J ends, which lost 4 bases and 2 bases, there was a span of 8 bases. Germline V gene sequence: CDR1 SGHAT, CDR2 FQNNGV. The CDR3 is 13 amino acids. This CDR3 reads CASSWGLNTEAFF. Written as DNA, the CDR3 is TGTGCCAGCAGCTGGGGGCTAAACACTGAAGCTTTCTTT.

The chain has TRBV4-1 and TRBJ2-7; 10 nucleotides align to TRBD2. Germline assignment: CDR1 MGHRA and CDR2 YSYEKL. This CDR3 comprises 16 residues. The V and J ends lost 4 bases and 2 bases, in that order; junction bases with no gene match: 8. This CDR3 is CASSPNLAGVPYEQYF. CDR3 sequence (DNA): TGCGCCAGCAGCCCTAATCTAGCGGGAGTTCCCTACGAGCAGTACTTC.

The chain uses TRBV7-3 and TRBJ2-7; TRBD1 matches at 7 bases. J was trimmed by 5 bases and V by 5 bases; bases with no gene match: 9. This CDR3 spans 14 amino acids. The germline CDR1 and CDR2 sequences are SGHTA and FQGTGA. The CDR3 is CASSPQTGKDEQYF. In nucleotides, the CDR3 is TGTGCCAGCAGCCCCCAGACAGGGAAAGACGAGCAGTACTTC.

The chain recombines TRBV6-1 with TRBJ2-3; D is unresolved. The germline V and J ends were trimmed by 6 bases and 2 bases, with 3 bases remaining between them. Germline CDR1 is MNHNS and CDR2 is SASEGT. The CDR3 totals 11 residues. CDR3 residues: CASSLTDTQYF. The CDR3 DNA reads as TGTGCCAGCAGCCTCACAGATACGCAGTATTTT.